The clone carrying this T cell receptor beta chain has a count of ten or more. This CDR3 region has 16 residues. Germline V lookup: CDR1 SGHKS, CDR2 YYEKEE (reference sequence). Trimming removed 4 bases from V and 0 bases from J; junction bases left unmatched: 5. TCRdb itself ran the RT-PCR reads through MiXCR, one entry per CDR3 protein. The sample yields fewer than 800,000 distinct CDR3 sequences, 12% to 15% seen once. The chain combines TRBV5-5 with TRBJ2-4, with 9 bases aligning to TRBD1. The sequence was collected from a female donor in good health, serving as a healthy control. Sequenced material: memory CD4+ T cells from blood. The CDR3 sequence: CASSPGQGLAKNIQYF. For the CDR3, the DNA is TGTGCCAGCAGCCCCGGACAGGGGCTAGCCAAAAACATTCAGTACTTC.